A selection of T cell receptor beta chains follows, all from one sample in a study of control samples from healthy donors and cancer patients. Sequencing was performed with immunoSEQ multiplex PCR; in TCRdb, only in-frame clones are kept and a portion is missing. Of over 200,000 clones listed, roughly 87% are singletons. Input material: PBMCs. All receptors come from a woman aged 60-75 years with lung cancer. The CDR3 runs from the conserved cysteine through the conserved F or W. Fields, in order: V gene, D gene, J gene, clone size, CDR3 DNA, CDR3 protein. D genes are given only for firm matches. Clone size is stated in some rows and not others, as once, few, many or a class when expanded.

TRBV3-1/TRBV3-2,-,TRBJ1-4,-,TGTGCCAGCAGCCAAGAGGGTCGGCGAAATGAAAAACTGTTTTTT,CASSQEGRRNEKLFF
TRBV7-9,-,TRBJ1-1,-,TGTGCCAGCAGCGGGGGACCGTCGAACACTGAAGCTTTCTTT,CASSGGPSNTEAFF
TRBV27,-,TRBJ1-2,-,TGTGCCAGCAGTTTATCGGCGGCTTACTATGGCTACACCTTC,CASSLSAAYYGYTF
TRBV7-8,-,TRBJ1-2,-,TGTGCCAGCAGCACCGAGGGTTTCAACTATGGCTACACCTTC,CASSTEGFNYGYTF
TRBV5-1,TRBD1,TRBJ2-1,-,TGCGCCAGCAGCTTGGTGTCGGGACAGGGATACAATGAGCAGTTCTTC,CASSLVSGQGYNEQFF
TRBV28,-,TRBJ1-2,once,TGTGCCAGCAGTTTGGGCAGTCGAGGCGGCTACACCTTC,CASSLGSRGGYTF
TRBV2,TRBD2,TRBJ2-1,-,TGTGCCAGCAAGACTAGCGGGGGGAATGAGCAGTTCTTC,CASKTSGGNEQFF
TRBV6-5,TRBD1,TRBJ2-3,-,TGTGCCAGCTCTCGAGGGGGCAGCACAGATACGCAGTATTTT,CASSRGGSTDTQYF
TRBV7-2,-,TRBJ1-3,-,TGTGCCAGCAGCTTAGCGTACGTCGTTAGATCTGGAAACACCATATATTTT,CASSLAYVVRSGNTIYF
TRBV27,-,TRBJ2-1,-,TGTGCCAGCAGTTTAAGGGGGTGGGTAAACGAGCAGTTCTTC,CASSLRGWVNEQFF
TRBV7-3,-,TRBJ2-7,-,TGTGCCAGCAGCTTAACAGACGGCTACGAGCAGTACTTC,CASSLTDGYEQYF
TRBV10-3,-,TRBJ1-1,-,TGTGCCATCAGTGAGTTCGAGATGAACACTGAAGCTTTCTTT,CAISEFEMNTEAFF
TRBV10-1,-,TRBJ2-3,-,TGCGCCAGCAGTGAGTCCGGCCCGGTAGGTGCAGATACGCAGTATTTT,CASSESGPVGADTQYF
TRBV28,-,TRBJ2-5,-,TGTGCCAGCAGTTTTAAGGGGTCACACGCTAAGTACTTC,CASSFKGSHAKYF
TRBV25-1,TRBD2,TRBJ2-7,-,TGTGCCAGCAGAGGGACTAGCGGCTACGAGCAGTACTTC,CASRGTSGYEQYF
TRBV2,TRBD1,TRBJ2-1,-,TGTGCCACCTCATTATTCTCCGGGACAGGGGACTACAATGAGCAGTTCTTC,CATSLFSGTGDYNEQFF
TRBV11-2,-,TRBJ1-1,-,TGTGCCAGCCTTAGGGCTCTGACAGGTGAAGCTTTCTTT,CASLRALTGEAFF
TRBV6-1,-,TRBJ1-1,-,TGTGCCAGCAGTGCGGCGGTAGAAGCTTTCTTT,CASSAAVEAFF
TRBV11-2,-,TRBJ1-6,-,TGTGCCAGCAGCTTAGAGAATTCACCCCTCCACTTT,CASSLENSPLHF
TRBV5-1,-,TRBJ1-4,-,TGCGCCAGCAGCTTGGGGACAGATACAGAAAAACTGTTTTTT,CASSLGTDTEKLFF
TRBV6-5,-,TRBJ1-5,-,TGTGCCAGCAGCCGACAGACTAGCAATCAGCCCCAGCATTTT,CASSRQTSNQPQHF
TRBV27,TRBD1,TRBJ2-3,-,TGTGCCAGCAGTCGACAGGGGGCCGATACGCAGTATTTT,CASSRQGADTQYF
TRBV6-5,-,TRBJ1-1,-,TGTGCCAGCACCCTGGGTGGAAGCGACACTGAAGCTTTCTTT,CASTLGGSDTEAFF
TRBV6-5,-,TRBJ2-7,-,TGTGCCAGCAGTTCCTACGCGGACAGCTCCTACGAGCAGTACTTC,CASSSYADSSYEQYF
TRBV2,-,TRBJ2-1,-,TGTGCCAGCAGTGAGTATGAGCAGTTCTTC,CASSEYEQFF
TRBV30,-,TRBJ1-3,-,TGTGCCTGGAGTGTAGGGGGAAACACCATATATTTT,CAWSVGGNTIYF
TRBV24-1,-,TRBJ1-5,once,TGTGCCACCAGTGATCGGCAGCTAAATCAGCCCCAGCATTTT,CATSDRQLNQPQHF
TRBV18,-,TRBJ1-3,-,TGTGCCAGCTCACCCTGGGATATCTCTGGAAACACCATATATTTT,CASSPWDISGNTIYF
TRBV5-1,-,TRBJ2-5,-,TGCGCCAGCAGCTTGGAAGCAGAGACCCAGTACTTC,CASSLEAETQYF
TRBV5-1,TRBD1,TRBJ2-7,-,TGCGCCAGCAGCGCCCTTCCCACCGGGACAGAATACGAGCAGTACTTC,CASSALPTGTEYEQYF
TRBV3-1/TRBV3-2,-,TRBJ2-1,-,TGTGCCAGCAGCCAAGGAAGATTGAGTGAGCAGTTCTTC,CASSQGRLSEQFF
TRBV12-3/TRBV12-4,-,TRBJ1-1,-,TGTGCCAGCAGTTTACGGGGCACTGAAGCTTTCTTT,CASSLRGTEAFF
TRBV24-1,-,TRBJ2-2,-,TGTGCCACCAGTGATCGACAGGTCGCGAACACCGGGGAGCTGTTTTTT,CATSDRQVANTGELFF
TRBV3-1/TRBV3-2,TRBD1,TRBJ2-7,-,TGTGCCAGCACCCTGACAGGGGCAACCTACGAGCAGTACTTC,CASTLTGATYEQYF
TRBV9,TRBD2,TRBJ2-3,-,TGTGCCAGCAGCGTGAAACTAGCGGGGGGCGCCAATACAGATACGCAGTATTTT,CASSVKLAGGANTDTQYF
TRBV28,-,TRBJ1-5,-,TGTGCCAGCAGTTCCGCCCCGCCAGGACAGTTCAATCAGCCCCAGCATTTT,CASSSAPPGQFNQPQHF
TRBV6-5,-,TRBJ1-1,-,TGTGCCAGCAGTTTGGGAGGAGGGGTGATGAACACTGAAGCTTTCTTT,CASSLGGGVMNTEAFF
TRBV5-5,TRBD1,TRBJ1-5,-,TGTGCCAGCAGCTTACAGGGGCTCCAGCCCCAGCATTTT,CASSLQGLQPQHF
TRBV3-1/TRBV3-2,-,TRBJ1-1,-,TGTGCCAGCAGCCAAGTGGTATACACTGAAGCTTTCTTT,CASSQVVYTEAFF
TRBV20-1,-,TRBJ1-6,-,TGCAGTGCTAGTGAGATGGGCTCACCCCTCCACTTT,CSASEMGSPLHF
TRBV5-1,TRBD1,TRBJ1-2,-,TGCGCCAGCAGCCCCACCCTTAGCAGGACAGGGGGTGGCTACACCTTC,CASSPTLSRTGGGYTF
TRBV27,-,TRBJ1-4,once,TGTGCCAGCAGTCCTGGGACCCTTAATGAAAAACTGTTTTTT,CASSPGTLNEKLFF
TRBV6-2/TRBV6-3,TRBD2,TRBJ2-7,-,TGTGCCAGCAGTTACTCGACGGGACTAGCGGGAGCGGGTGAGCAGTACTTC,CASSYSTGLAGAGEQYF
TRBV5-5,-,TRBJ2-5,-,TGTGCCAGCAGCTTGTTGGGTGTGACCCAGTACTTC,CASSLLGVTQYF
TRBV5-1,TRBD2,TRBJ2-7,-,TGCGCCAGCAGCTTGGGAAGCGGGGAAGGCGAGCAGTACTTC,CASSLGSGEGEQYF